The clone carrying this TCR beta chain was observed a handful of times. It was from unfractionated whole blood that total RNA was extracted. V was pared by 0 bases and J by 8 bases, with 22 bases between. In germline, CDR1 is DFQATT, CDR2 SNEGSKA (reference sequence). The CDR3 sequence is 16 residues long. These data are taken from a study of human T cells and chemical hapten exposure. TCRdb recomputed calls from the 5' RACE reads with MiXCR, one row per CDR3 protein. The data contain 130,000 or so distinct CDR3 sequences, around 4.4% of them singletons. This chain uses TRBV20-1 with TRBJ1-2, with a weak D call TRBD1 (6 bases). The source of this sequence is a female donor in good health. CDR3 in amino acids: CSARDGRTDYFQGYTF. The CDR3 region has the DNA TGCAGTGCTAGAGACGGTCGGACAGATTATTTCCAGGGCTACACCTTC.